These 19 T cell receptor beta chains originate from one sample sequenced in a study of coeliac disease. The assay was immunoSEQ multiplex PCR, and TCRdb's table has in-frame clones only and misses some. This sample carries a few thousand clones, 60% to 75% of them seen once, and the ten largest clones take 12% to 15%. Sequencing was performed on lymphocytes from the gut lamina propria. All receptors come from a human donor without celiac disease.

The chain employs TRBV5-4 and TRBJ2-1; 10 bases align to TRBD2. Germline loops: CDR1 SGHNT, CDR2 YYREEE (reference sequence). V shed 3 bases and J 6 bases; nucleotides not matched to a gene: 3. The CDR3 length is 14 residues. The CDR3 bases are TGTGCCAGCAGCTCCTGGACTAGCGGCAATGAGCAGTTCTTC. Translated, it gives CASSSWTSGNEQFF.

The chain combines TRBV7-9 with TRBJ2-2; no clear D. Germline V CDR1 and CDR2: SEHNR, FQNEAQ (reference sequence). The CDR3 loop spans 15 amino acids. V was trimmed by 4 bases and J by 4 bases, leaving 13 bases between them. The CDR3 DNA sequence: TGTGCCAGCAGCTCCTACCAGGAAGCCACCGGGGAGCTGTTTTTT. Translated: CASSSYQEATGELFF.

This chain joins TRBV10-1 and TRBJ2-1; 9 bases fit TRBD2. Germline trimming cut 0 bases from V and 3 bases from J; bases unmatched to any gene: 3. Germline values: CDR1 WNHNN, CDR2 SYGVQD (reference sequence). This CDR3 spans 16 amino acids. This CDR3 reads CASSESQAGGYNEQFF. The CDR3 coding sequence is TGCGCCAGCAGTGAGTCGCAAGCGGGGGGCTACAATGAGCAGTTCTTC.

This clone was picked up one time. V and J are TRBV27 and TRBJ2-5, with a tentative D call TRBD1 (6 bases). The better agreement between TRBJ2-7 and the DNA end casts doubt on the J call. The CDR3 runs to 13 residues. CDR1 is MNHEY and CDR2 is SMNVEV in the germline V gene (reference sequence). This CDR3 is CASSTGNSYEQYF. Written as DNA, the CDR3 is TGTGCCAGCAGCACAGGGAACTCCTACGAGCAGTACTTC.

This clone has only a few counts. The chain employs TRBV11-2 and TRBJ1-1, with D perhaps TRBD1 (5 bases). The CDR3 is made up of 13 amino acids. V was cut by 3 bases and J by 3 bases, with 8 bases left in between. The germline V gene has CDR1 SGHAT and CDR2 FQNNGV. The CDR3 is CASSFRRDTEAFF. The CDR3 DNA follows: TGTGCCAGCAGCTTCCGCAGGGACACTGAAGCTTTCTTT.

The chain combines TRBV19 with TRBJ2-2, with 9 bases aligning to TRBD2. From germline, CDR1 is LNHDA and CDR2 SQIVND (reference sequence). The CDR3 runs 17 residues. With 2 bases clipped from V and 3 bases from J, the junction kept 7 bases outside the gene matches. Here the CDR3 reads CASSIILAGTDTGELFF. The CDR3 DNA reads as TGTGCCAGTAGTATAATCCTAGCGGGGACCGACACCGGGGAGCTGTTTTTT. Supplemented by reference TRBV19 and TRBJ2-2, the full variable domain reads DGGITQSPKYLFRKEGQNVTLSCEQNLNHDAMYWYRQDPGQGLRLIYYSQIVNDFQKGDIAEGYSVSREKKESFPLTVTSAQKNPTAFYLCASSIILAGTDTGELFFGEGSRLTVL.

The chain recombines TRBV18 with TRBJ1-4; D unresolved. The CDR3 is 16 residues long. Trimming pared 5 bases from V and 6 bases from J, leaving 19 bases between. Germline CDR1 is KGHSH and CDR2 is LQKENI. The CDR3, as DNA: TGTGCCAGCTCATCATCGGGTCTAGCTCTTGATGAAAAACTGTTTTTT. Its protein is CASSSSGLALDEKLFF.

As regards this clone: The same CDR3 arises from other DNA sequences in this sample as well. V gene TRBV18 combines with J gene TRBJ2-7; tentatively, D is TRBD2 (5 bases). This CDR3 contains 13 residues. Trimming removed 2 bases from V and 3 bases from J, with 8 bases in between. CDR1 is KGHSH and CDR2 is LQKENI in the germline V gene. The CDR3 coding sequence is TGTGCCAGCTCACCAGCCGGGGACTACGAGCAGTACTTC. Translating it yields CASSPAGDYEQYF.

The chain employs TRBV6-5 and TRBJ2-2; possibly TRBD2 for D (5 bases). CDR3 size: 15 residues. Trimming shortened V by 4 bases and J by 2 bases, and 11 bases separated the two germline ends. CDR1 and CDR2 from the germline V gene are MNHEY and SVGAGI. The CDR3, as DNA: TGTGCCAGCAGTTTCTTTCTAGCCAACACCGGGGAGCTGTTTTTT. This translates into CASSFFLANTGELFF.

This clone showed up just a few times. This chain uses TRBV7-9 with TRBJ2-2, with D possibly TRBD2 on 7 matching bases. The V gene's germline CDR1 is SEHNR and CDR2 FQNEAQ (reference sequence). The CDR3 has 16 residues. V was pared by 5 bases and J by 1 base, with 14 bases between. The CDR3 loop is CASSPGGGLNTGELFF. The CDR3 bases are TGTGCCAGCAGCCCTGGGGGGGGCCTGAACACCGGGGAGCTGTTTTTT.

This chain links TRBV15 with TRBJ2-3; 7 bases are shared with TRBD2. Trimming at V came to 6 bases and at J to 3 bases, leaving 9 bases not matched to a gene. Germline-derived CDR1 and CDR2 are LNHNV and YYDKDF (reference sequence). The CDR3 has 15 residues. CDR3 region: CATRGDWGGTDTQYF. The CDR3 nucleotides are TGTGCCACCAGAGGCGATTGGGGGGGAACAGATACGCAGTATTTT. The full variable domain, rest sourced from reference TRBV15 and TRBJ2-3, is DAMVIQNPRYQVTQFGKPVTLSCSQTLNHNVMYWYQQKSSQAPKLLFHYYDKDFNNEADTPDNFQSRRPNTSFCFLDIRSPGLGDTAMYLCATRGDWGGTDTQYFGPGTRLTVL.

This chain connects TRBV5-1 to TRBJ2-7; 8 bases fit TRBD2. J lost 4 bases, V lost 4 bases, and 7 bases had no gene match. From germline, CDR1 is SGHRS and CDR2 YFSETQ. The CDR3 spans 14 residues. CDR3: CASSTTSAQYEQYF. CDR3 nucleotides: TGCGCCAGCAGCACGACTAGCGCTCAGTACGAGCAGTACTTC.

The chain joins TRBV29-1 to TRBJ2-3; 10 nucleotides match TRBD2. CDR3 length: 14 amino acids. V dropped 7 bases and J dropped 1; count of bases not matched to a gene: 5. Germline CDR1 is SQVTM and CDR2 is ANQGSEA. This chain's CDR3 is CSGRLAGRTDTQYF. The CDR3 DNA reads as TGCAGCGGACGACTAGCGGGCCGCACAGATACGCAGTATTTT.

The rearrangement uses TRBV6-5 and TRBJ1-3; TRBD1 is a possible D gene (5 bases). Per germline, CDR1 MNHEY and CDR2 SVGAGI. Trimming cost V 8 bases and J 0 bases, with 8 bases left between them. This CDR3 spans 13 amino acids. For the CDR3, the DNA is TGTGCCAGCGGTGACAGCTCTGGAAACACCATATATTTT. It codes for CASGDSSGNTIYF.

The chain uses TRBV7-2 and TRBJ2-2; 7 bases align to TRBD1. Trimming removed 4 bases from V and 1 base from J; junction bases left unmatched: 0. The CDR3 is 14 residues long. CDR1 and CDR2 (germline): SGHTA, FQGNSA. The CDR3: CASSWTGNTGELFF. The CDR3 DNA reads TGTGCCAGCAGCTGGACAGGGAACACCGGGGAGCTGTTTTTT.

This clone was seen once. The V gene is TRBV6-5, the J gene TRBJ1-6, with TRBD1 matching 8 bases. The CDR3 length is 14 residues. Trimming took 5 bases from V and 8 from J; bases not matched to a gene: 5. CDR1 and CDR2 (germline): MNHEY, SVGAGI. This chain's CDR3 is CASSDRGRDSPLHF. The CDR3 DNA sequence: TGTGCCAGCAGTGACAGGGGTAGGGATTCACCCCTCCACTTT.

In this sample, this clone turned up once. The chain joins TRBV7-2 to TRBJ2-7; 8 bases fit TRBD1. Germline V lookup: CDR1 SGHTA, CDR2 FQGNSA. V shed 5 bases, J shed 2 bases, and the junction held 8 bases outside the gene matches. This CDR3 contains 15 residues. The CDR3 loop is CASSPRGQATYEQYF. CDR3 sequence (DNA): TGTGCCAGCAGCCCCCGGGGACAGGCCACCTACGAGCAGTACTTC. Using reference TRBV7-2 and TRBJ2-7 for the parts outside the CDR3, the full variable domain is GAGVSQSPSNKVTEKGKDVELRCDPISGHTALYWYRQSLGQGLEFLIYFQGNSAPDKSGLPSDRFSAERTGGSVSTLTIQRTQQEDSAVYLCASSPRGQATYEQYFGPGTRLTVT.

The chain links TRBV29-1 to TRBJ2-1, with 8 bases aligning to TRBD2. This CDR3 is built from 13 residues. In germline, CDR1 is SQVTM, CDR2 ANQGSEA. Trimming cost V 1 base and J 14 bases; bases outside gene matches: 10. The CDR3 region is CSVEVSREGPKFF. Written as DNA, the CDR3 is TGCAGCGTTGAAGTGTCACGGGAGGGCCCAAAGTTCTTC.

This clone was picked up a small number of times. This rearrangement joins TRBV5-4 to TRBJ1-1; the D is unclear. The ends were cut back, 4 bases at V and 0 bases at J, with 16 bases in the middle. Per germline, CDR1 SGHNT and CDR2 YYREEE (reference sequence). The CDR3 spans 16 residues. CDR3 sequence reads: CASSPTVGTLNTEAFF. CDR3 coding DNA: TGTGCCAGCAGCCCTACAGTGGGCACCCTGAACACTGAAGCTTTCTTT.